This T cell receptor (beta chain) was identified during a study of blood T cell repertoires in COVID-19. Study at large: Spain, Italy and the United States supplied samples that represented acute and convalescent COVID-19. In each case, the material was cDNA or gDNA derived from T cells, B-cell-depleted T cells, or PBMCs.

Study processing details: Amplification of reference gene primers was used by the study to estimate nucleated cell counts. Sequencing used immunoSEQ multiplex PCR; TCRdb keeps in-frame clones, though not all of them. That table gives V, J and clone size, and the DNA gave D and trimming. The sample yields over 250,000 clones, around 87% seen once. Trimming took 6 bases from V and 4 from J, leaving 16 bases between them. The length of the CDR3 is 15 residues. CDR1 LNHDA and CDR2 SQIVND come from the germline V gene (reference sequence). This TCR derives from a woman aged 40 to 55 who had recovered from COVID-19. The V gene is TRBV19, the J gene TRBJ1-5; D may be TRBD1 (5 bases). The material sequenced was peripheral blood. The CDR3 coding sequence is TGTGCCAGTAGCTGGGGACTGGGGCGTAATCAGCCCCAGCATTTT. Protein: CASSWGLGRNQPQHF. Full variable domain (missing parts from reference TRBV19 and TRBJ1-5): DGGITQSPKYLFRKEGQNVTLSCEQNLNHDAMYWYRQDPGQGLRLIYYSQIVNDFQKGDIAEGYSVSREKKESFPLTVTSAQKNPTAFYLCASSWGLGRNQPQHFGDGTRLSIL.